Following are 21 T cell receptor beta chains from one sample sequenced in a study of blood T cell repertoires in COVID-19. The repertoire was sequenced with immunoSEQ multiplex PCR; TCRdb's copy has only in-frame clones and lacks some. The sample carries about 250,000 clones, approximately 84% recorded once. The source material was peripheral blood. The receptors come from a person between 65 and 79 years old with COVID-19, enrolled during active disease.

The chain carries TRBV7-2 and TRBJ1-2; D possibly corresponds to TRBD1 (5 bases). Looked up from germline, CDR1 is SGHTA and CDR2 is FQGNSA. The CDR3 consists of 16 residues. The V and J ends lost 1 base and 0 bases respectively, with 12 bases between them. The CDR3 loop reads CASSLGGGASNYGYTF. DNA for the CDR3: TGTGCCAGCAGCTTAGGGGGGGGAGCTTCTAACTATGGCTACACCTTC. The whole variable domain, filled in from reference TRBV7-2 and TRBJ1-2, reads GAGVSQSPSNKVTEKGKDVELRCDPISGHTALYWYRQSLGQGLEFLIYFQGNSAPDKSGLPSDRFSAERTGGSVSTLTIQRTQQEDSAVYLCASSLGGGASNYGYTFGSGTRLTVV.

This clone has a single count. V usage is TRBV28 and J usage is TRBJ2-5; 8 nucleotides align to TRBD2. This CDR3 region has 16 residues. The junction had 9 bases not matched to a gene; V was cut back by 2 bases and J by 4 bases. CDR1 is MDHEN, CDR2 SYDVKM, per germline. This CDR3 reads CASSLASGRRPETQYF. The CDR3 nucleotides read TGTGCCAGCAGTTTAGCCAGCGGGAGAAGGCCAGAGACCCAGTACTTC.

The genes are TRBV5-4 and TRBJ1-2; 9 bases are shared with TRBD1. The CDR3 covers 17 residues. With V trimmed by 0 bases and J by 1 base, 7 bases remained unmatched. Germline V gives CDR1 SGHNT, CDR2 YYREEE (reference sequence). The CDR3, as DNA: TGTGCCAGCAGCTTGGGTTGGGACAGGGCGAATAACTATGGCTACACCTTC. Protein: CASSLGWDRANNYGYTF.

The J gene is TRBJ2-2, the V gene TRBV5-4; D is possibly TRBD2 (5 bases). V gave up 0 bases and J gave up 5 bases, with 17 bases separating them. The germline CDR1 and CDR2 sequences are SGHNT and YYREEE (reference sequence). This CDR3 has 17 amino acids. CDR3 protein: CASSLDGVVLGTGELFF. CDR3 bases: TGTGCCAGCAGCTTGGACGGGGTAGTCCTCGGGACCGGGGAGCTGTTTTTT. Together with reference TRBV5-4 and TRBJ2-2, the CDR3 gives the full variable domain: ETGVTQSPTHLIKTRGQQVTLRCSSQSGHNTVSWYQQALGQGPQFIFQYYREEENGRGNFPPRFSGLQFPNYSSELNVNALELDDSALYLCASSLDGVVLGTGELFFGEGSRLTVL.

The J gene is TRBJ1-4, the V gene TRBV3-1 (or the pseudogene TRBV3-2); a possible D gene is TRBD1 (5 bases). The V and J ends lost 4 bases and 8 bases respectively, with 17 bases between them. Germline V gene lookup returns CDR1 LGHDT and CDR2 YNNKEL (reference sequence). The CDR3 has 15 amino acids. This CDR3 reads CASSPWGTVGEKLFF. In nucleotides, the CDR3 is TGTGCCAGCAGCCCTTGGGGCACAGTCGGCGAAAAACTGTTTTTT.

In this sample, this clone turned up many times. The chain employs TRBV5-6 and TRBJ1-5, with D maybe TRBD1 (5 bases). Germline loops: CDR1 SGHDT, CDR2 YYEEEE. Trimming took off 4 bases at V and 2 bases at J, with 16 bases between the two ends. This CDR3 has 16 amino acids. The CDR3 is CASSARVELGNQPQHF. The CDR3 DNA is TGTGCCAGCAGCGCCAGGGTAGAGCTAGGCAATCAGCCCCAGCATTTT.

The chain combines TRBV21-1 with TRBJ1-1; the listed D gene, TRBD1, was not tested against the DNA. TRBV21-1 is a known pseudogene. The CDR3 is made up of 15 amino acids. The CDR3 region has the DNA TGTGCCAGCAGCACACGACAGTACCAGAACACTGAAGCTTTCTTT. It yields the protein CASSTRQYQNTEAFF.

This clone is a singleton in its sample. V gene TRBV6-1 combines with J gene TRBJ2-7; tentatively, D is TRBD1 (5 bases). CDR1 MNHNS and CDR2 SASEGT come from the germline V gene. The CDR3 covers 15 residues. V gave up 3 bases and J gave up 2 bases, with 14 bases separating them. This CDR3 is CASSDRGLVTYEQYF. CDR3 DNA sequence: TGTGCCAGCAGTGATAGGGGATTGGTAACCTACGAGCAGTACTTC.

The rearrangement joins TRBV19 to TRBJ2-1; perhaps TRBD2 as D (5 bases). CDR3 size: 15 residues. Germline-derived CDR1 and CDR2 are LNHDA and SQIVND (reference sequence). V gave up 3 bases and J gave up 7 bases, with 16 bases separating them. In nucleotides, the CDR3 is TGTGCCAGTAGTATTTCAGCGGACCTCTTTAATGAGCAGTTCTTC. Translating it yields CASSISADLFNEQFF.

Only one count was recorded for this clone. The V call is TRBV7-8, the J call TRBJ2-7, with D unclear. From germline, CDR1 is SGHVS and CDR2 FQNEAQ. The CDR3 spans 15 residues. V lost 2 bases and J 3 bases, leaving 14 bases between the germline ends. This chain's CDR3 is CASSLMNGLRYEQYF. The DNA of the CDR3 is TGTGCCAGCAGCTTAATGAACGGGTTGCGCTACGAGCAGTACTTC. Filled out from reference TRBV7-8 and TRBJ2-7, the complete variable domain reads GAGVSQSPRYKVAKRGQDVALRCDPISGHVSLFWYQQALGQGPEFLTYFQNEAQLDKSGLPSDRFFAERPEGSVSTLKIQRTQQEDSAVYLCASSLMNGLRYEQYFGPGTRLTVT.

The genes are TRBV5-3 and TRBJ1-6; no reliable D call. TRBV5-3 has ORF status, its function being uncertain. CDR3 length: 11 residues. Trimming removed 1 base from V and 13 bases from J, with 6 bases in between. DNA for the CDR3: TGTGCCAGAAGCTTGTTCTTCCCCCTCCACTTT. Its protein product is CARSLFFPLHF.

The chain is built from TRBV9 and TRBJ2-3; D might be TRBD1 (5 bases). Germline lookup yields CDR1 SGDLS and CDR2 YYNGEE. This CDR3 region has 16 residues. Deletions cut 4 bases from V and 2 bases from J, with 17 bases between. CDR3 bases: TGTGCCAGCAGCCCTTCCCCCCAGGGATCCACAGATACGCAGTATTTT. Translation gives CASSPSPQGSTDTQYF. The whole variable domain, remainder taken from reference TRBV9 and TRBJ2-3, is DSGVTQTPKHLITATGQRVTLRCSPRSGDLSVYWYQQSLDQGLQFLIQYYNGEERAKGNILERFSAQQFPDLHSELNLSSLELGDSALYFCASSPSPQGSTDTQYFGPGTRLTVL.

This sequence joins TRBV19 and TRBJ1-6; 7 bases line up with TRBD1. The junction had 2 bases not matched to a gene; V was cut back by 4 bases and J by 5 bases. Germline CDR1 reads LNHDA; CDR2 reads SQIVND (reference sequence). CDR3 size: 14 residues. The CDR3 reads CASSTGTDNSPLHF. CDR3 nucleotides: TGTGCCAGTAGTACCGGGACAGATAATTCACCCCTCCACTTT.

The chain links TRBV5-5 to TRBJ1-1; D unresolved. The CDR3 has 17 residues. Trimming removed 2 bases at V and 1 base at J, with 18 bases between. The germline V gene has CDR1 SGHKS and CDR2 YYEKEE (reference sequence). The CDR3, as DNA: TGTGCCAGCAGCTTTGGGCCTATGGTCGGTGGGAACACTGAAGCTTTCTTT. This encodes CASSFGPMVGGNTEAFF.

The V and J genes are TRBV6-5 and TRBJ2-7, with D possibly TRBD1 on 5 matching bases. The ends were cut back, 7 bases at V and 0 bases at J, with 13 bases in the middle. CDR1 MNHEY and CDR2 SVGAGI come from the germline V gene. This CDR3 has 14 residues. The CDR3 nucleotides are TGTGCCAGCAAACCGACAGCAAGCTCCTACGAGCAGTACTTC. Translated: CASKPTASSYEQYF.

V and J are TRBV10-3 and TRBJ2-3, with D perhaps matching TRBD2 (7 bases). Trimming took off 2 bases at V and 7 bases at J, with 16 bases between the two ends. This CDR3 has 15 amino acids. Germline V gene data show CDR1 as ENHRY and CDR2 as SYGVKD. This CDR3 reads CAISERGRGGNTQYF. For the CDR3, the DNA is TGTGCCATCAGTGAGAGGGGGAGGGGAGGGAATACGCAGTATTTT.

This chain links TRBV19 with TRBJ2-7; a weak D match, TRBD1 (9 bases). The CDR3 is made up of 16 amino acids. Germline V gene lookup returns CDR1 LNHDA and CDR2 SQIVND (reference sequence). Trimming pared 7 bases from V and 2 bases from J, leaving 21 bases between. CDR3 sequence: CASTGGGQGSTYEQYF. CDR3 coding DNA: TGTGCCAGTACCGGGGGGGGACAGGGATCAACCTACGAGCAGTACTTC.

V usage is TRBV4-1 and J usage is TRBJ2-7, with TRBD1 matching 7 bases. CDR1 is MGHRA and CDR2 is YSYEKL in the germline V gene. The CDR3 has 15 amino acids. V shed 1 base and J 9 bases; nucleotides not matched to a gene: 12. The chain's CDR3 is CASSQGQGVDFGQYF. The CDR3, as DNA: TGCGCCAGCAGCCAAGGGCAGGGGGTGGACTTCGGGCAGTACTTC.

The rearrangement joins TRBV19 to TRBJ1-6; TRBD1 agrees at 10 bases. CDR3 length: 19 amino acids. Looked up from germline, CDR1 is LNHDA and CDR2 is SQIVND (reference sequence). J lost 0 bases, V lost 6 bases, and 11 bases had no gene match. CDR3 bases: TGTGCCAGTAGCACCCGGGACAGGGGCCCCAGCTCCTATAATTCACCCCTCCACTTT. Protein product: CASSTRDRGPSSYNSPLHF. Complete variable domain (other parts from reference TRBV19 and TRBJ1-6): DGGITQSPKYLFRKEGQNVTLSCEQNLNHDAMYWYRQDPGQGLRLIYYSQIVNDFQKGDIAEGYSVSREKKESFPLTVTSAQKNPTAFYLCASSTRDRGPSSYNSPLHFGNGTRLTVT.

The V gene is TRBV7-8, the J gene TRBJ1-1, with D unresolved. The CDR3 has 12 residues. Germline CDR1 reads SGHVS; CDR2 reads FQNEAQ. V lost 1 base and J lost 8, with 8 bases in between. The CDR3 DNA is TGTGCCAGCAGCTTAGGGAGATCGGAAGCTTTCTTT. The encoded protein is CASSLGRSEAFF. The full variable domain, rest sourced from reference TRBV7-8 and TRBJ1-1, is GAGVSQSPRYKVAKRGQDVALRCDPISGHVSLFWYQQALGQGPEFLTYFQNEAQLDKSGLPSDRFFAERPEGSVSTLKIQRTQQEDSAVYLCASSLGRSEAFFGQGTRLTVV.

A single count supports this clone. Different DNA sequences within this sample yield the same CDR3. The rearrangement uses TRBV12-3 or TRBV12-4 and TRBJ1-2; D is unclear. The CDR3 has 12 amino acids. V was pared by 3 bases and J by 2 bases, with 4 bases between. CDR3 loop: CASSFGNYGYTF. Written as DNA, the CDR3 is TGTGCCAGCAGTTTCGGGAACTATGGCTACACCTTC.